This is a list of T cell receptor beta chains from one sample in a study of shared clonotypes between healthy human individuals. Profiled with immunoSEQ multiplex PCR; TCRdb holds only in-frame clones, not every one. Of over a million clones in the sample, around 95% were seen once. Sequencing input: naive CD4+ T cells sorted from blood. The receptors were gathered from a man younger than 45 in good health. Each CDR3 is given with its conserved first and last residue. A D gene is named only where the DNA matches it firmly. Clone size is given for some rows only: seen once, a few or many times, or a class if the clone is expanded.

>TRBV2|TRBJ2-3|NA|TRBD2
TGTGCCAGCAGGGATGGGGGGGCAGATACGCAGTATTTT
CASRDGGADTQYF
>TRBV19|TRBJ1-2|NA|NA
TGTGCCAGTAGTCCTCGGGACTTTTCCTCCTATGGCTACACCTTC
CASSPRDFSSYGYTF
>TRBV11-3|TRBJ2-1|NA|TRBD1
TGTGCCAGCAGCTTAGATGGACAGGGGGCTGATGAGCAGTTCTTC
CASSLDGQGADEQFF
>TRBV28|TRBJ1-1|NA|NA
TGTGCCAGCATGAAAGGAGTCACTGAAGCTTTCTTT
CASMKGVTEAFF
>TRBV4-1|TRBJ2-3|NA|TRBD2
TGCGCCAGCAGCCAGTCTAGCGGGACCGGTACGCAGTATTTT
CASSQSSGTGTQYF
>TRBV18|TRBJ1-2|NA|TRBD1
TGTGCCAGCTCACCATCTCAGGGGGACCCTCGCGACACCTTC
CASSPSQGDPRDTF
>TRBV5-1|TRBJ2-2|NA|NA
TGCGCCAGCAGCTTGAAAGGCGGGGAGCTGTTTTTT
CASSLKGGELFF
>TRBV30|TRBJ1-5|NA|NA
TGTGCCTGGAGTATAAAGGGGGGTCAGCCCCAGCATTTT
CAWSIKGGQPQHF
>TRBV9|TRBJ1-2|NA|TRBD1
TGTGCCAGCAGCGTAGGGGACAGTCCCTATGGCTACACCTTC
CASSVGDSPYGYTF
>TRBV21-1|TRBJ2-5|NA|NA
TGTGCCAGCAGCAATGGGACTAGCGGGAGGATCAGGGAGACCCAGTACTTC
CASSNGTSGRIRETQYF
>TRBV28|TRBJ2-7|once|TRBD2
TGTGCCAGCAGCCATGGGACTAGCGGATTCTACGAGCAGTACTTC
CASSHGTSGFYEQYF
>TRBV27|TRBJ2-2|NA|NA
TGTGCCAGCAGTTTCTGGGGGCAGGTGAACACCGGGGAGCTGTTTTTT
CASSFWGQVNTGELFF
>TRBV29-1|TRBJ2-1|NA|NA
TGCAGCGTTCGAGGGCTATATAACAATGAGCAGTTCTTC
CSVRGLYNNEQFF
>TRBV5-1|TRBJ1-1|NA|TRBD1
TGCGCCAGCAGCTTGGGGCAGGGGGTACTGAACACTGAAGCTTTCTTT
CASSLGQGVLNTEAFF
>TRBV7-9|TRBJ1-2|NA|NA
TGTGCCAGCAGCAGGGACCTTGGCTACACCTTC
CASSRDLGYTF
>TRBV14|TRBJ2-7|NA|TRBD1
TGTGCCAGCAGCCAAGTACCGGGACAGGGGTTCCGAGTCGACTACGAGCAGTACTTC
CASSQVPGQGFRVDYEQYF
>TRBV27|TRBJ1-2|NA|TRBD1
TGTGCCAGCAGTTTCACTTCAGGGGGGCGGTCGAATGGCTACACCTTC
CASSFTSGGRSNGYTF
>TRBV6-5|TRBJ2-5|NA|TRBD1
TGTGCCAGCAGTGGCGAGACAGGGGTCGGTGAGCAGTACTTC
CASSGETGVGEQYF
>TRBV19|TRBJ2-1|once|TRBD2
TGTGCCAGTAGTAGGCTTTTAGCGGGAGATTACAATGAGCAGTTCTTC
CASSRLLAGDYNEQFF
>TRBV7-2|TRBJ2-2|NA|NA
TGTGCCAGCAGCTTAGGGCCCAGAATGAACACCGGGGAGCTGTTTTTT
CASSLGPRMNTGELFF
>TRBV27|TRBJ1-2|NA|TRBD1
TGTGCCAGCAGTTTATCCCGGACAGGGTATGGCTACACCTTC
CASSLSRTGYGYTF
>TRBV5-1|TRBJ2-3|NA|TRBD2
TGCGCCAGCAGCCGAGACGGGACTAGCGGGAGGGATACGCAGTATTTT
CASSRDGTSGRDTQYF
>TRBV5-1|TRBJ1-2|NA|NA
TGCGCCAGCACCCCCTACCAGGGGAACTATGGCTACACCTTC
CASTPYQGNYGYTF
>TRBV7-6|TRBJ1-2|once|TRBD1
TGTGCCAGCAGCTTAGAACAGGGGGATTATGGCTACACCTTC
CASSLEQGDYGYTF
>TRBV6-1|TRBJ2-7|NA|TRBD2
TGTGCCAGCAGTGCCGGACTAGCGGGAGACGAGCAGTACTTC
CASSAGLAGDEQYF
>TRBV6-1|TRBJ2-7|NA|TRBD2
TGTGCCAGCAGTGAAGCGCTGGCGGGAGGCTACGAGCAGTACTTC
CASSEALAGGYEQYF
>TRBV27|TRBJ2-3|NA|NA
TGTGCCAGCAGGGGGTCTAGCACAGATACGCAGTATTTT
CASRGSSTDTQYF
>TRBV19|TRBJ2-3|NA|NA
TGTGCCAGTAGTATAATACGGACAAGCACAGATACGCAGTATTTT
CASSIIRTSTDTQYF
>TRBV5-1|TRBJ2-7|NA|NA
TGCGCCAGCTCGTCCAGGGAAACCTACGAGCAGTACTTC
CASSSRETYEQYF
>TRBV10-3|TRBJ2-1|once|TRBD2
TGTGCCATCACGGACAGCGGGGGCTCCTACAATGAGCAGTTCTTC
CAITDSGGSYNEQFF
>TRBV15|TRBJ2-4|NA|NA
TGTGCCACCAGCAGAGAGACCCCAGGGTTAAACATTCAGTACTTC
CATSRETPGLNIQYF
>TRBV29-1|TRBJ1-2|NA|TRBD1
TGCAGCGTGGGGACAGGAACCCATTCCAATGGCTACACCTTC
CSVGTGTHSNGYTF
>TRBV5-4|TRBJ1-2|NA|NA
TGTGCCAGCAGCTTGGAAGGTCTCCCCTATGGCTACACCTTC
CASSLEGLPYGYTF
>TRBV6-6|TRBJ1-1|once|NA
TGTGCCAGCAGTGGTGCAGGGTCGGACACTGAAGCTTTCTTT
CASSGAGSDTEAFF
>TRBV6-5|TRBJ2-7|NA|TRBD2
TGTGCCAGCAGTAAACTAGCGGGGCCCTACGAGCAGTACTTC
CASSKLAGPYEQYF
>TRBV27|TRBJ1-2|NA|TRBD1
TGTGCCAGCAACCCTCACCCCCCCGCAGGGGGAAACTATGGCTACACCTTC
CASNPHPPAGGNYGYTF
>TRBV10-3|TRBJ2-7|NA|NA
TGTGCCATCAGTGCTGAGACAGTATCCTACGAGCAGTACTTC
CAISAETVSYEQYF
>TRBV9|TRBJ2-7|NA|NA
TGTGCCAGCAGCCTAACCACATTCGTATATCACGAGCAGTACTTC
CASSLTTFVYHEQYF
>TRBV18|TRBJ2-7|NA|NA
TGTGCCAGCTCACCAGATTCGTTGAGCGAGCAGTACTTC
CASSPDSLSEQYF
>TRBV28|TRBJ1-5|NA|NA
TGTGCCAGCAGCCTCGGGCAGCCCCAGCATTTT
CASSLGQPQHF
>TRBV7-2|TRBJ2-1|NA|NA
TGTGCCAGCAGCTTAGACTCTTACAATGAGCAGTTCTTC
CASSLDSYNEQFF
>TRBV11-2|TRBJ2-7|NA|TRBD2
TGTGCCAGCAGCTTAGACGGACTAGCGGGAGTAGGGACCCTCTACGAGCAGTACTTC
CASSLDGLAGVGTLYEQYF
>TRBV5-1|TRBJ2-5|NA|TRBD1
TGCGCCAGCAGCCCGGGGACAGGGGGCACGAAGACCCAGTACTTC
CASSPGTGGTKTQYF